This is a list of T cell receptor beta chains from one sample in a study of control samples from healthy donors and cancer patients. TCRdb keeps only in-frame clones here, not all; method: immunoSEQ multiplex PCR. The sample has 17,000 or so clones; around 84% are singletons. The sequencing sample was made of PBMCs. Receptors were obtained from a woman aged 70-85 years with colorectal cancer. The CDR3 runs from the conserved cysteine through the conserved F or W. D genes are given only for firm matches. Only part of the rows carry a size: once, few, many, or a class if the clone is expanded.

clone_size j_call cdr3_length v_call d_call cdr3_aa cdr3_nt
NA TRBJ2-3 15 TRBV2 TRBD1 CASSATGGAADTQYF TGTGCCAGCAGTGCTACAGGGGGCGCCGCAGATACGCAGTATTTT
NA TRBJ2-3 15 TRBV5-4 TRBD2 CASSWGRGEPDTQYF TGTGCCAGCAGCTGGGGGCGGGGGGAACCAGATACGCAGTATTTT
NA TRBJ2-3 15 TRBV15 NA CATSRDGRSTDTQYF TGTGCCACCAGCAGAGATGGCCGTAGCACAGATACGCAGTATTTT
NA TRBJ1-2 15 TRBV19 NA CASRGRPAVNYGYTF TGTGCCAGTAGAGGGAGGCCTGCCGTAAACTATGGCTACACCTTC
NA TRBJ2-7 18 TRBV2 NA CASSEAGLNPGRKGEQYF TGTGCCAGCAGTGAAGCGGGACTCAATCCGGGTCGCAAGGGAGAGCAGTACTTC
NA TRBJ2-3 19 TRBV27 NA CASSLSGQGYDHSTDTQYF TGTGCCAGCAGTTTATCGGGCCAGGGCTACGACCATAGCACAGATACGCAGTATTTT
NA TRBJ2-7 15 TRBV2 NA CASSARGHVTNEQYF TGTGCCAGCAGCGCTAGGGGACATGTCACTAACGAGCAGTACTTC
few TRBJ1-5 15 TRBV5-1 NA CASSFGVYSNQPQHF TGCGCCAGCAGCTTCGGGGTTTATAGCAATCAGCCCCAGCATTTT
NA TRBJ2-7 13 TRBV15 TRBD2 CATSTGRAYEQYF TGTGCCACCAGCACAGGGAGGGCCTACGAGCAGTACTTC
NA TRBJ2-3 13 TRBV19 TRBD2 CASSGGGWDTQYF TGTGCCAGTAGTGGCGGGGGGTGGGATACGCAGTATTTT